Listed below are T cell receptor beta chains from one sample, sequenced in a study of cytomegalovirus exposure and HLA in healthy donors. Generated by immunoSEQ multiplex PCR, the TCRdb table keeps only in-frame clones and is missing some. Here the sample spans around 180,000 clones, around 80% being singletons. Input material: PBMCs. Source of these receptors: a man between 18 and 35 years old in good health and CMV-seronegative. CDR3s include the opening cysteine and the closing phenylalanine or tryptophan. Each record gives: CDR3 length, clone size, J gene, V gene, CDR3 protein. Clone size is not always given. Where it is, it says once, few, many or a class for expanded clones.

length: 14; size: NA; J: TRBJ2-1; V: TRBV2; CDR3: CASKENSGRNEQFF
length: 14; size: NA; J: TRBJ2-3; V: TRBV27; CDR3: CASSGLRSTDTQYF
length: 17; size: NA; J: TRBJ2-6; V: TRBV7-3; CDR3: CASSPPAGGLGANVLTF
length: 14; size: NA; J: TRBJ2-5; V: TRBV5-4; CDR3: CASSSGLAGETQYF
length: 12; size: few; J: TRBJ1-4; V: TRBV2; CDR3: CAEGTGSEKLFF
length: 15; size: NA; J: TRBJ1-5; V: TRBV7-2; CDR3: CASSQQGARNQPQHF
length: 17; size: NA; J: TRBJ2-7; V: TRBV27; CDR3: CASSHVPFRGSTYEQYF
length: 15; size: NA; J: TRBJ1-3; V: TRBV6-6; CDR3: CASSSPMSSGNTIYF
length: 14; size: once; J: TRBJ2-7; V: TRBV9; CDR3: CASSLLAGDYEQYF
length: 15; size: NA; J: TRBJ2-6; V: TRBV7-2; CDR3: CASSRVASGANVLTF
length: 12; size: NA; J: TRBJ2-4; V: TRBV28; CDR3: CATLLRGGLQYF
length: 18; size: NA; J: TRBJ2-1; V: TRBV7-8; CDR3: CASSLRFRRGGYYNEQFF
length: 15; size: NA; J: TRBJ2-1; V: TRBV4-2; CDR3: CASSRTSGGYNEQFF
length: 13; size: NA; J: TRBJ2-1; V: TRBV19; CDR3: CASTFGTYNEQFF
length: 16; size: NA; J: TRBJ1-5; V: TRBV19; CDR3: CASSIDLRSGGQPQHF
length: 15; size: NA; J: TRBJ2-2; V: TRBV9; CDR3: CASSGGLAETGELFF
length: 14; size: NA; J: TRBJ2-1; V: TRBV6-6; CDR3: CASSFAGDNNEQFF
length: 17; size: NA; J: TRBJ2-2; V: TRBV15; CDR3: CATSRGQGQGYTGELFF
length: 14; size: NA; J: TRBJ1-2; V: TRBV14; CDR3: CASSQGEYDYGYTF
length: 15; size: NA; J: TRBJ2-5; V: TRBV5-1; CDR3: CASSPREGVQETQYF
length: 15; size: NA; J: TRBJ2-3; V: TRBV7-3; CDR3: CASRQSGTSGDRQYF
length: 13; size: NA; J: TRBJ1-2; V: TRBV2; CDR3: CASMGGLNYGYTF
length: 14; size: few; J: TRBJ2-7; V: TRBV4-1; CDR3: CASSQMTGYYEQYF
length: 15; size: NA; J: TRBJ1-2; V: TRBV2; CDR3: CASSPIQGRNYGYTF
length: 18; size: once; J: TRBJ2-7; V: TRBV5-1; CDR3: CASSLVGLKGAQSYEQYF
length: 13; size: NA; J: TRBJ2-7; V: TRBV29-1; CDR3: CSVIPRGSYEQYF
length: 15; size: NA; J: TRBJ2-1; V: TRBV13; CDR3: CASSLKHGGGNEQFF
length: 18; size: NA; J: TRBJ2-7; V: TRBV10-3; CDR3: CAIRFTDRTSGMTYEQYF
length: 13; size: NA; J: TRBJ1-4; V: TRBV5-1; CDR3: CASSRGSNEKLFF
length: 11; size: NA; J: TRBJ2-5; V: TRBV2; CDR3: CASSPRGTQYF
length: 17; size: NA; J: TRBJ2-6; V: TRBV7-9; CDR3: CASSSNDRGNGANVLTF
length: 16; size: NA; J: TRBJ2-1; V: TRBV7-6; CDR3: CASSFLSGTRGDEQFF
length: 15; size: NA; J: TRBJ2-5; V: TRBV6-6; CDR3: CASTLSPRGQETQYF
length: 14; size: once; J: TRBJ2-7; V: TRBV5-4; CDR3: CASSLGRVSYEQYF
length: 14; size: NA; J: TRBJ2-2; V: TRBV29-1; CDR3: CSIGQGEGTGELFF
length: 14; size: NA; J: TRBJ2-3; V: TRBV30; CDR3: CAWSVLSGADTQYF
length: 13; size: NA; J: TRBJ2-4; V: TRBV5-1; CDR3: CASSLVPRVFLDF
length: 15; size: NA; J: TRBJ1-1; V: TRBV27; CDR3: CASSENRIVRTEAFF
length: 17; size: NA; J: TRBJ2-3; V: TRBV5-6; CDR3: CASSFFRLAGVTDTQYF
length: 15; size: NA; J: TRBJ2-5; V: TRBV5-6; CDR3: CASSLVAGGQETQYF
length: 16; size: NA; J: TRBJ2-7; V: TRBV4-2; CDR3: CASSQSGIGWAYEQYF
length: 17; size: NA; J: TRBJ2-7; V: TRBV28; CDR3: CASSLRDGATRPYEQYF
length: 15; size: NA; J: TRBJ1-5; V: TRBV5-1; CDR3: CASSLGTGNGQPQHF
length: 16; size: NA; J: TRBJ2-2; V: TRBV5-1; CDR3: CASSLTGTFNTGELFF
length: 16; size: once; J: TRBJ2-3; V: TRBV28; CDR3: CASSFGMAGSADTQYF
length: 12; size: few; J: TRBJ1-1; V: TRBV6-5; CDR3: CASVRGWTEAFF
length: 14; size: NA; J: TRBJ2-2; V: TRBV10-1; CDR3: CASSVNTGSGELFF
length: 16; size: once; J: TRBJ2-2; V: TRBV9; CDR3: CASSVTSGSDTGELFF
length: 12; size: NA; J: TRBJ2-7; V: TRBV30; CDR3: CAWGRGTYEQYF
length: 17; size: NA; J: TRBJ2-1; V: TRBV28; CDR3: CASSPPSGLAAYNEQFF
length: 14; size: NA; J: TRBJ1-1; V: TRBV25-1; CDR3: CASSDEVRLGEAFF
length: 15; size: NA; J: TRBJ2-2; V: TRBV7-3; CDR3: CASSRGQGYTGELFF
length: 11; size: NA; J: TRBJ2-7; V: TRBV29-1; CDR3: CSVEDLYEQYF
length: 16; size: NA; J: TRBJ2-7; V: TRBV28; CDR3: CASSPGTGLLTYEQYF
length: 17; size: NA; J: TRBJ2-2; V: TRBV7-9; CDR3: CASSLGPPAGNTGELFF